Listed here are 10 T cell receptor beta chains from one sample, sequenced in a study of vaccination effects on CD4 cells after COVID-19. Antigen-specific CD4+ T cells expanded by the ViraFEST assay with viral peptide pools were then sequenced. Isolating CD4+ T cells followed ten to eleven days of culture. The healthy vaccine recipients, who had no prior SARS-CoV-2 infection, showed negative nucleocapsid antibodies. Their recognized antigens are unknown. TCRdb's table, derived via immunoSEQ multiplex PCR, lists solely in-frame clones and lacks some. This repertoire shows some 70,000 clones, around 80% found once; its top ten account for less than 15%. Sample: CD4+ T cells from PBMCs cultured with SARS-CoV-2 spike peptides, taken before COVID-19 vaccination. The receptors come from a human donor who received a COVID-19 vaccine.

The V call is TRBV3-1 (or the pseudogene TRBV3-2), the J call TRBJ1-1; no firm D call. This CDR3 has 12 residues. CDR1 is LGHDT and CDR2 is YNNKEL in the germline V gene (reference sequence). V was trimmed by 6 bases and J by 8 bases, leaving 13 bases between them. DNA of the CDR3: TGTGCCAGCAGGCCCAACCGGGGAGAAGCTTTCTTT. Its translation is CASRPNRGEAFF.

The sample holds one count of this clone. This sequence joins TRBV5-6 and TRBJ1-5; D is perhaps TRBD1 (5 bases). This CDR3 has 15 amino acids. Germline CDR1 SGHDT, CDR2 YYEEEE. Trimming left V 5 bases short and J 4 bases short, with 16 bases between. The DNA for the CDR3 is TGTGCCAGCAGTCTTTGGGACGGGACGAATCAGCCCCAGCATTTT. It is translated as CASSLWDGTNQPQHF.

The chain has TRBV6-4 and TRBJ1-5; no reliable D call. Between the trimmed V and J ends, which lost 4 bases and 3 bases, there was a span of 7 bases. Germline CDR1 is MRHNA and CDR2 is SNTAGT. CDR3 length: 13 amino acids. The CDR3 loop reads CASSVEDNQPQHF. DNA of the CDR3: TGTGCCAGCAGTGTGGAAGACAATCAGCCCCAGCATTTT.

The chain combines TRBV24-1 with TRBJ1-4; D is undetermined. Trimming took 5 bases from V and 7 from J, leaving 10 bases between them. There are 13 residues in the CDR3. Looked up from germline, CDR1 is KGHDR and CDR2 is SFDVKD. The CDR3 loop reads CATSGGWGEKLFF. CDR3 bases: TGTGCCACCAGTGGCGGGTGGGGTGAAAAACTGTTTTTT.

V is TRBV2 and J is TRBJ2-2; 7 bases fit TRBD1. The CDR3 has 14 amino acids. In germline, CDR1 is SNHLY, CDR2 FYNNEI. V lost 8 bases and J lost 1; bases outside the gene matches: 4. The CDR3 sequence is CASGTGENTGELFF. For the CDR3, the DNA is TGTGCCAGCGGAACAGGGGAGAACACCGGGGAGCTGTTTTTT.

This rearrangement joins TRBV5-1 to TRBJ2-1; 9 bases agree with TRBD1. Germline CDR1 and CDR2: SGHRS and YFSETQ. V dropped 2 bases and J dropped 7; count of bases not matched to a gene: 10. This CDR3 has 16 amino acids. The CDR3 reads CASSFTTGGRSNEQFF. The CDR3 DNA sequence: TGCGCCAGCAGCTTCACTACAGGGGGCCGTAGTAATGAGCAGTTCTTC.

This chain links TRBV4-1 with TRBJ2-5; TRBD1 matches 9 bases. This CDR3 contains 14 residues. V gave up 3 bases and J gave up 4 bases; unmatched junction bases: 3. The germline CDR1 and CDR2 sequences are MGHRA and YSYEKL. The CDR3 nucleotides are TGCGCCAGCAGCCATACAGGGGGCCGAGAGACCCAGTACTTC. It translates to CASSHTGGRETQYF.

The chain uses TRBV7-8 and TRBJ1-3; TRBD1 might be the D (6 bases). Deletions cut 1 base from V and 0 bases from J, with 22 bases between. Looked up from germline, CDR1 is SGHVS and CDR2 is FQNEAQ. This CDR3 has 20 amino acids. The CDR3 loop is CASSLGGGARWSISGNTIYF. The CDR3 DNA follows: TGTGCCAGCAGCTTAGGCGGGGGGGCGAGGTGGTCAATCTCTGGAAACACCATATATTTT. Full variable domain (outside the CDR3, taken from reference TRBV7-8 and TRBJ1-3): GAGVSQSPRYKVAKRGQDVALRCDPISGHVSLFWYQQALGQGPEFLTYFQNEAQLDKSGLPSDRFFAERPEGSVSTLKIQRTQQEDSAVYLCASSLGGGARWSISGNTIYFGEGSWLTVV.

This chain uses TRBV27 with TRBJ1-2, with 12 positions matching TRBD1. The V segment lost 4 bases and the J segment 8 bases; nucleotides outside the gene matches: 8. The CDR3 spans 15 residues. Germline CDR1 and CDR2: MNHEY and SMNVEV (reference sequence). The CDR3 loop reads CASSSWGQGAAGYTF. The CDR3 DNA reads as TGTGCCAGCAGTTCCTGGGGACAGGGGGCTGCAGGCTACACCTTC.

The V gene is TRBV7-8, the J gene TRBJ1-1; D remains unclear. V was trimmed by 5 bases and J by 1 base, leaving 8 bases between them. Germline assignment: CDR1 SGHVS and CDR2 FQNEAQ. The CDR3 is 13 residues long. CDR3 sequence: CASSQHTNTEAFF. CDR3 DNA sequence: TGTGCCAGCAGCCAACACACGAACACTGAAGCTTTCTTT.